These T cell receptor beta chains were read from a single sample in a study of OX40 agonist ivuxolimab in advanced cancers. Method: immunoSEQ multiplex PCR; TCRdb's copy keeps in-frame clones and lacks some. The sample has 95,000 to 100,000 clones, 85% to 95% seen once. The sample consisted of CD4+ or CD8+ T cells sorted from blood, taken in a trial of the OX40 agonist ivuxolimab. The receptor source for this set is an adult with an advanced solid tumor such as melanoma, head and neck, liver or kidney cancer. The CDR3 runs from the conserved cysteine through the conserved F or W. A D gene is named only where the DNA matches it firmly. The size of a clone is reported for some rows only, either as once, few or many, or as a class for expanded clones.

J gene,V gene,clone size,D gene,CDR3 protein,CDR3 DNA
TRBJ1-2,TRBV6-6,.,.,CASRPGRNYGYTF,TGTGCCAGCAGGCCGGGCAGGAACTATGGCTACACCTTC
TRBJ1-2,TRBV7-2,.,.,CASSQQANYGYTF,TGTGCCAGCAGCCAACAGGCAAACTATGGCTACACCTTC
TRBJ2-2,TRBV5-1,.,TRBD2,CASSLPGGTGELFF,TGCGCCAGCAGCTTGCCGGGGGGAACCGGGGAGCTGTTTTTT
TRBJ2-1,TRBV6-1,.,.,CASSELGKQFF,TGTGCCAGCAGTGAATTGGGGAAGCAGTTCTTC
TRBJ2-3,TRBV28,.,.,CASSLFGNTDTQYF,TGTGCCAGCAGTTTATTCGGGAACACAGATACGCAGTATTTT
TRBJ2-1,TRBV5-5,.,.,CASSLVVGRYNEQFF,TGTGCCAGCAGCTTGGTGGTTGGGCGATACAATGAGCAGTTCTTC
TRBJ1-5,TRBV30,few,TRBD1,CAWSRQGDQPQHF,TGTGCCTGGAGTAGACAGGGGGATCAGCCCCAGCATTTT
TRBJ1-1,TRBV7-2,.,.,CASSLARGGEAFF,TGTGCCAGCAGCTTAGCGCGTGGGGGAGAGGCTTTCTTT
TRBJ1-5,TRBV7-8,.,.,CASSPPWVGNQPQHF,TGTGCCAGCAGCCCGCCCTGGGTAGGGAATCAGCCCCAGCATTTT
TRBJ2-5,TRBV21-1,.,.,CASSVQGGGVQETQYF,TGTGCCAGCAGCGTACAGGGTGGGGGGGTTCAAGAGACCCAGTACTTC
TRBJ1-5,TRBV2,.,TRBD1,CASRPGQGGAGQHF,TGTGCCAGCAGACCCGGACAGGGGGGAGCCGGCCAGCATTTT
TRBJ1-3,TRBV5-4,.,.,CASSLAGGAGGNTIYF,TGTGCCAGCAGCTTGGCCGGGGGGGCGGGAGGAAACACCATATATTTT
TRBJ2-3,TRBV29-1,.,.,CSARQSGTGTDTQYF,TGCAGCGCTAGACAATCAGGGACGGGCACAGATACGCAGTATTTT
TRBJ2-7,TRBV28,.,.,CASSPPTGSHGSYEQYF,TGTGCCAGCAGTCCCCCTACAGGGTCACACGGATCCTACGAGCAGTACTTC
TRBJ2-3,TRBV5-1,once,.,CASSGPLGRTDTQYF,TGCGCCAGCAGCGGTCCATTGGGCCGCACAGATACGCAGTATTTT
TRBJ2-6,TRBV7-2,.,.,CASSPPRAAGANVLTF,TGTGCCAGCAGCCCTCCCCGGGCGGCAGGGGCCAACGTCCTGACTTTC
TRBJ1-2,TRBV7-9,once,.,CASSSRAFSYGYTF,TGTGCCAGCAGCTCCCGGGCCTTTAGTTATGGCTACACCTTC
TRBJ1-2,TRBV30,once,.,CAWSVEGVARGYTF,TGTGCCTGGAGTGTAGAAGGGGTGGCGCGCGGCTACACCTTC
TRBJ1-1,TRBV28,.,.,CASSPLGGVNTEAFF,TGTGCCAGCAGTCCCCTTGGCGGGGTCAACACTGAAGCTTTCTTT
TRBJ1-2,TRBV7-9,.,.,CASSLEARVSNYGYTF,TGTGCCAGCAGCTTAGAAGCCCGGGTAAGTAACTATGGCTACACCTTC
TRBJ2-1,TRBV5-5,.,.,CASSFSSRDEQFF,TGTGCCAGCAGCTTTTCGTCCCGAGATGAGCAGTTCTTC
TRBJ2-3,TRBV6-1,.,TRBD2,CASRELPGLAGATKDTQYF,TGTGCCAGCAGGGAACTCCCGGGACTAGCGGGAGCTACTAAGGATACGCAGTATTTT
TRBJ2-3,TRBV25-1,.,.,CASSAITDTQYF,TGTGCCAGCAGTGCGATCACAGATACGCAGTATTTT
TRBJ2-4,TRBV7-9,.,.,CASSWAGPQYF,TGTGCCAGCAGCTGGGCGGGGCCTCAGTACTTC
TRBJ1-5,TRBV5-5,.,.,CASSLTGLSGNQPQHF,TGTGCCAGCAGCTTGACAGGGCTGTCGGGCAATCAGCCCCAGCATTTT
TRBJ2-3,TRBV7-2,.,.,CASSLIRYSDTQYF,TGTGCCAGCAGCTTAATCCGGTACTCAGATACGCAGTATTTT
TRBJ1-5,TRBV30,.,TRBD1,CAWSRDSHSNQPQHF,TGTGCCTGGAGTCGGGACAGCCATAGCAATCAGCCCCAGCATTTT
TRBJ2-4,TRBV11-3,.,.,CASSLSGTSNIQYF,TGTGCCAGCAGCTTATCCGGGACGAGCAACATTCAGTACTTC
TRBJ2-7,TRBV10-3,once,.,CAISEENSGQPLYEQYF,TGTGCCATCAGTGAGGAAAATAGCGGTCAGCCCCTCTACGAGCAGTACTTC
TRBJ2-1,TRBV11-2,.,.,CASSRGRVSSYNEQFF,TGTGCCAGCAGCAGGGGACGCGTTAGCTCCTACAATGAGCAGTTCTTC
TRBJ1-1,TRBV11-3,.,.,CASSDRDRASEAFF,TGTGCCAGCTCCGACCGGGACCGGGCCTCTGAAGCTTTCTTT
TRBJ2-2,TRBV14,.,.,CASSQEWGDKAGELFF,TGTGCCAGCAGCCAAGAGTGGGGAGATAAGGCCGGGGAGCTGTTTTTT
TRBJ2-2,TRBV25-1,.,TRBD2,CASSTSGRKTGELFF,TGTGCCAGCAGTACTAGCGGGAGGAAAACCGGGGAGCTGTTTTTT
TRBJ2-1,TRBV29-1,.,TRBD2,CSVVGTSAYSYNEQFF,TGCAGCGTTGTAGGGACTAGCGCTTACTCCTACAATGAGCAGTTCTTC